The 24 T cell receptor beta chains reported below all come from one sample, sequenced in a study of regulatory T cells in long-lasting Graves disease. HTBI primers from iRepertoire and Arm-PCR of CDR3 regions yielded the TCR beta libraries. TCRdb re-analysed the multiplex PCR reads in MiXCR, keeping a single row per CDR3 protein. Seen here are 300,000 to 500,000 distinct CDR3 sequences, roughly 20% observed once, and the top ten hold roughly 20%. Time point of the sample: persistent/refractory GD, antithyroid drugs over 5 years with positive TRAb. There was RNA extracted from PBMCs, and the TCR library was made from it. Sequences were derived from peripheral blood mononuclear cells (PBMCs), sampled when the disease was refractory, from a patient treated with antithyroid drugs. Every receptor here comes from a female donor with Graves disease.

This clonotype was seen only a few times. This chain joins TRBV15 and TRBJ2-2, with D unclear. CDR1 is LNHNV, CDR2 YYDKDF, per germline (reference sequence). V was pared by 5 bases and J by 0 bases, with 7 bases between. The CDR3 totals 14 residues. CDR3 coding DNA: TGTGCCACCAGCTATGACGCGAACACCGGGGAGCTGTTTTTT. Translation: CATSYDANTGELFF. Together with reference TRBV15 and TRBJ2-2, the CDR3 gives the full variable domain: DAMVIQNPRYQVTQFGKPVTLSCSQTLNHNVMYWYQQKSSQAPKLLFHYYDKDFNNEADTPDNFQSRRPNTSFCFLDIRSPGLGDTAMYLCATSYDANTGELFFGEGSRLTVL.

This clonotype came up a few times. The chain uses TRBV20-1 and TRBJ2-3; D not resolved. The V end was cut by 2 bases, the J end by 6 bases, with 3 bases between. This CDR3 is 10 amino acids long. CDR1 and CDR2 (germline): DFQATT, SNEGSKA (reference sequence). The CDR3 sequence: CSARTDTQYF. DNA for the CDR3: TGCAGTGCTAGAACGGATACGCAGTATTTT.

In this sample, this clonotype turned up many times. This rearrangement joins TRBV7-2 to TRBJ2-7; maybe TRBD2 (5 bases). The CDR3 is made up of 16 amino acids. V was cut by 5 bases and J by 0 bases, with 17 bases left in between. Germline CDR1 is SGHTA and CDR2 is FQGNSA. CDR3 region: CASSVSPAASSYEQYF. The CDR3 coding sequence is TGTGCCAGCAGCGTGTCCCCAGCGGCAAGCTCCTACGAGCAGTACTTC.

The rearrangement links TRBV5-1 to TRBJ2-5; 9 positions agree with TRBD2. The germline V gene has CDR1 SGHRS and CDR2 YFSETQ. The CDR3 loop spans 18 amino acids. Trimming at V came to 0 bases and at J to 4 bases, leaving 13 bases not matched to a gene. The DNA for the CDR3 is TGCGCCAGCAGCTTGGAGGGACTGGATAGCGGGAGTTCAGAGACCCAGTACTTC. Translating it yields CASSLEGLDSGSSETQYF. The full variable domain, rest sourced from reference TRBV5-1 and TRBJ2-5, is KAGVTQTPRYLIKTRGQQVTLSCSPISGHRSVSWYQQTPGQGLQFLFEYFSETQRNKGNFPGRFSGRQFSNSRSEMNVSTLELGDSALYLCASSLEGLDSGSSETQYFGPGTRLLVL.

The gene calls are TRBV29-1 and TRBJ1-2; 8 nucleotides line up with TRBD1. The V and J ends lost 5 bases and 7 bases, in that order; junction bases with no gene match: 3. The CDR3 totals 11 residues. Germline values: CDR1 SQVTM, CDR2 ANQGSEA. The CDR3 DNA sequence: TGCAGCGTTTTGACAGGGGCTGGCTACACCTTC. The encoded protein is CSVLTGAGYTF.

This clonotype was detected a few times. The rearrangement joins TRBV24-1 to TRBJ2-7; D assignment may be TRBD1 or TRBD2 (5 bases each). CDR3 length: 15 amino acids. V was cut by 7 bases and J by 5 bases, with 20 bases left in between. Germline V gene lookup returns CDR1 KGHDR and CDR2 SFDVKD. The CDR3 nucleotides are TGTGCCACCAGGGTCAAGGGGAGTGGGGGACACGAGCAGTACTTC. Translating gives CATRVKGSGGHEQYF.

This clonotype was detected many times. This chain's CDR3 is CASNKNYGYTF. The CDR3 nucleotides read TGTGCCAGCAACAAAAACTATGGCTACACCTTC. The chain employs TRBV28 and TRBJ1-2; D is uncertain. Between the trimmed V and J ends, which lost 7 bases and 2 bases, there was a span of 5 bases. The CDR3 spans 11 residues. The germline V gene encodes CDR1 MDHEN and CDR2 SYDVKM.

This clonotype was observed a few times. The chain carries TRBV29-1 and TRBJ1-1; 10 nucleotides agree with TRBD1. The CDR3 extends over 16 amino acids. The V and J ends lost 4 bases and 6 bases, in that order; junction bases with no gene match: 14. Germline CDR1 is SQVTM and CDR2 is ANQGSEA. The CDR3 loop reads CSVGRQGAIRRSEAFF. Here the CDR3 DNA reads TGCAGCGTTGGACGACAGGGGGCTATACGTCGGTCTGAAGCTTTCTTT.

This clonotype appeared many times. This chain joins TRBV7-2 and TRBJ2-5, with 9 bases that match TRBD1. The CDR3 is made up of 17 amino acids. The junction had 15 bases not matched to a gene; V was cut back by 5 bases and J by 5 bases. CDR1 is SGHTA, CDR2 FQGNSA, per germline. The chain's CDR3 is CASSGPPLYRGLETQYF. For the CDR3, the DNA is TGTGCCAGCAGCGGCCCACCCTTGTACAGGGGGCTTGAGACCCAGTACTTC.

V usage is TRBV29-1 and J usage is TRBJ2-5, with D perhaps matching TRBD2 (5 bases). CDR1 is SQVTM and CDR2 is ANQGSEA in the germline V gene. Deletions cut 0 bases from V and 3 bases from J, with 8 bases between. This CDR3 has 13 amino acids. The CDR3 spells CSVEERVEETQYF. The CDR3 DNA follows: TGCAGCGTTGAAGAGCGGGTCGAAGAGACCCAGTACTTC.

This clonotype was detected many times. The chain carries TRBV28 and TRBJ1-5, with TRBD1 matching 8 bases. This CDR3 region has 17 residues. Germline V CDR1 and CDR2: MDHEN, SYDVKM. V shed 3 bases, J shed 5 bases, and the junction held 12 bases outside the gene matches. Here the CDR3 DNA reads TGTGCCAGCAGTTTGGGCCCGGACAGGGTGCGGGATCAGCCCCAGCATTTT. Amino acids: CASSLGPDRVRDQPQHF.

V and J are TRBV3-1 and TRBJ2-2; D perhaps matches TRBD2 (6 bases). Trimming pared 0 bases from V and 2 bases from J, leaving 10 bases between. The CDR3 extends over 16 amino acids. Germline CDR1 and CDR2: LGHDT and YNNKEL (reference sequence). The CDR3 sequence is CASSQDRTSNTGELFF. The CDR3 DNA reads TGTGCCAGCAGCCAAGATCGCACTAGCAACACCGGGGAGCTGTTTTTT.

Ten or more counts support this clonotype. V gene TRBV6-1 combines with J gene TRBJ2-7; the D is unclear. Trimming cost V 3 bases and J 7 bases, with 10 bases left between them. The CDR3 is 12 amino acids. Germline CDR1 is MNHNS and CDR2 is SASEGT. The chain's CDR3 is CASSEVPLEQYF. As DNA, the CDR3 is TGTGCCAGCAGTGAGGTGCCCCTTGAGCAGTACTTC.

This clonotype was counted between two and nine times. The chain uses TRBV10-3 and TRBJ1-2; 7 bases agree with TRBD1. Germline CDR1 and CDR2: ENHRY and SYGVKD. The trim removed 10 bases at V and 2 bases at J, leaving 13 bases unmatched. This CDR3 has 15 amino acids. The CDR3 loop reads CATKGETGRNYGYTF. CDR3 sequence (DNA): TGTGCCACCAAAGGGGAGACAGGGAGGAACTATGGCTACACCTTC.

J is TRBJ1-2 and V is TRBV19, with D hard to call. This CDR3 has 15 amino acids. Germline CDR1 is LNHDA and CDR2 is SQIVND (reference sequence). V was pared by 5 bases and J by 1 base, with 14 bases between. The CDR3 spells CASSGTAGINYGYTF. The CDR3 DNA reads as TGTGCCAGTAGTGGCACCGCGGGGATTAACTATGGCTACACCTTC.

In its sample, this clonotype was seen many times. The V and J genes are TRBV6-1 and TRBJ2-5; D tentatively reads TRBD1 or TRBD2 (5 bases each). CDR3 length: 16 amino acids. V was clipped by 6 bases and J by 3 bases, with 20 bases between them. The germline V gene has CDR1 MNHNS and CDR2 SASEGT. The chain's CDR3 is CASRDRAGSPKETQYF. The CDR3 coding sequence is TGTGCCAGCAGAGATAGGGCAGGGAGTCCTAAAGAGACCCAGTACTTC.

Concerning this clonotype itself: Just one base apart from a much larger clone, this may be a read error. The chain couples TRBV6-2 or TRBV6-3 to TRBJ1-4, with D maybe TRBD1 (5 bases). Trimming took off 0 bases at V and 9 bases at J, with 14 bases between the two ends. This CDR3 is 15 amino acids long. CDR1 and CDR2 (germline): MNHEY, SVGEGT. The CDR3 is CASSYSGRESKKLFF. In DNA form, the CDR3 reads TGTGCCAGCAGTTACTCGGGCAGGGAATCTAAAAAACTGTTTTTT.

CDR3 nucleotides: TGTGCCAGCTCACCACAAAACAGCCAAGAGACCCAGTACTTC. Translated: CASSPQNSQETQYF. V usage is TRBV18 and J usage is TRBJ2-5; D ambiguous. CDR3 length: 14 residues. Trimming cost V 1 base and J 1 base, with 7 bases left between them. CDR1 and CDR2 (germline): KGHSH, LQKENI.

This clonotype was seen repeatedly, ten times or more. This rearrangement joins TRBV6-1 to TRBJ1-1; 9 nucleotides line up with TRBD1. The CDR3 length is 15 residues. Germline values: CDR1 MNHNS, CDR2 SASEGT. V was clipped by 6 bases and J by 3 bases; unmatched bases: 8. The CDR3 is CASRPQTGGHTEAFF. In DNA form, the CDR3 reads TGTGCCAGCAGGCCGCAGACAGGGGGGCACACTGAAGCTTTCTTT.

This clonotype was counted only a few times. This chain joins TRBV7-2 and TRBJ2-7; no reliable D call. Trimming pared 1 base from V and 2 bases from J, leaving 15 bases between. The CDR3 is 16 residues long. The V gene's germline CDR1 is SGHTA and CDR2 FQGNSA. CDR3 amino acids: CASSLGPTVATYEQYF. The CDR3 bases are TGTGCCAGCAGCTTAGGGCCCACCGTTGCCACCTACGAGCAGTACTTC.

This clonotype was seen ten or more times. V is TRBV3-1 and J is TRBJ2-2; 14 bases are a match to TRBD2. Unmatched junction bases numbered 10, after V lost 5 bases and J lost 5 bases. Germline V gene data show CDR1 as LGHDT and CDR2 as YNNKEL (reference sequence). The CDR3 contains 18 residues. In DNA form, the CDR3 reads TGTGCCAGCAGCACGACTAGCGGGAGGGCTAGGATAACCGGGGAGCTGTTTTTT. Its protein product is CASSTTSGRARITGELFF.

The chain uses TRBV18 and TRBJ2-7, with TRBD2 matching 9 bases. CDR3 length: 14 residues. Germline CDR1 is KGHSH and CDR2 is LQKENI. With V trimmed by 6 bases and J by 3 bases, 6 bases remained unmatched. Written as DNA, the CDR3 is TGTGCCAGCTCCCCGCGGGAGGGCCTCTACGAGCAGTACTTC. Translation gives CASSPREGLYEQYF.

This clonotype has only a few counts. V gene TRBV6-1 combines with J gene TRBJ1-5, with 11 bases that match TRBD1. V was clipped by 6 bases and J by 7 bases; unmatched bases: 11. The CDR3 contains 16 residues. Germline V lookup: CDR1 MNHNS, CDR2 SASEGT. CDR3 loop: CASSLRTGGFGQPQHF. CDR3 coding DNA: TGTGCCAGCAGCCTTCGGACAGGGGGCTTTGGGCAGCCCCAGCATTTT.

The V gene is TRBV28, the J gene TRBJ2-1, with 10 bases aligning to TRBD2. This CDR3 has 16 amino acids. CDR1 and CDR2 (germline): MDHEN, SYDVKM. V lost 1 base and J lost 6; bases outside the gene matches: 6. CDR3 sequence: CASSLSGGLASNEQFF. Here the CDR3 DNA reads TGTGCCAGCAGTTTATCTGGGGGACTAGCGAGCAATGAGCAGTTCTTC.